A single sample gave rise to the 5 T cell receptor beta chains below, sequenced in a study of shared clonotypes between healthy human individuals. The table came from immunoSEQ multiplex PCR; TCRdb's copy has only in-frame clones and leaves some out. There are over 850,000 clones in the sample; roughly 74% occur only once, and more than 0.55% lies in the top ten. Sequenced input: memory CD4+ T cells from PBMCs. The sample's subset: CD45RA-negative fraction. Every receptor here comes from a man younger than 35 in good health. Some clones in this sample may be carry-over from other donors' samples.

This clone was seen ten or more times. At the DNA level, this CDR3 is encoded by other sequences in the same sample as well. This chain joins TRBV30 and TRBJ2-2; TRBD2 might be the D (6 bases). The germline V gene has CDR1 GTSNPN and CDR2 SVGIG (reference sequence). The CDR3 loop spans 17 amino acids. The V gene lost 8 bases and the J gene lost 2 bases, with 24 bases spanning the gap. The CDR3 nucleotides read TGTGCCGGTCGGGGACTGGCCGAACTCTCCAACACCGGGGAGCTGTTTTTT. This encodes CAGRGLAELSNTGELFF.

The chain uses TRBV6-5 and TRBJ1-5; D possibly corresponds to TRBD1 (6 bases). From germline, CDR1 is MNHEY and CDR2 SVGAGI. V dropped 5 bases and J dropped 5 bases, with 13 bases sitting between them. The CDR3 is made up of 14 amino acids. DNA for the CDR3: TGTGCCAGCAGTCAACAGGGATTCGATCAGCCCCAGCATTTT. Amino acid sequence: CASSQQGFDQPQHF.

The V and J genes are TRBV9 and TRBJ2-3; D is uncertain. Germline V gives CDR1 SGDLS, CDR2 YYNGEE. The CDR3 spans 15 residues. The germline V and J ends were trimmed by 1 base and 2 bases, with 11 bases remaining between them. The CDR3 reads CASSVFSAATDTQYF. CDR3 nucleotides: TGTGCCAGCAGCGTATTCAGCGCAGCCACAGATACGCAGTATTTT.

The chain uses TRBV5-4 and TRBJ2-5, with D tentatively TRBD1 (6 bases). CDR1 is SGHNT and CDR2 is YYREEE in the germline V gene (reference sequence). CDR3 size: 16 residues. The V end lost 4 bases, the J end lost 1 base, and 17 bases lay between the germline ends. CDR3 protein: CASSKRDTLRQETQYF. CDR3 coding DNA: TGTGCCAGCAGCAAACGGGACACCCTTCGCCAAGAGACCCAGTACTTC.

This clone was detected only once. The V and J genes are TRBV5-1 and TRBJ1-2; D perhaps matches TRBD1 (5 bases). Germline V gene data show CDR1 as SGHRS and CDR2 as YFSETQ. The length of the CDR3 is 13 residues. V was shortened by 4 bases and J by 3 bases, with 10 bases between the two germline ends. The chain's CDR3 is CASSPREDYGYTF. The CDR3, as DNA: TGCGCCAGCAGCCCCAGGGAGGACTATGGCTACACCTTC. The full variable domain, rest sourced from reference TRBV5-1 and TRBJ1-2, is KAGVTQTPRYLIKTRGQQVTLSCSPISGHRSVSWYQQTPGQGLQFLFEYFSETQRNKGNFPGRFSGRQFSNSRSEMNVSTLELGDSALYLCASSPREDYGYTFGSGTRLTVV.